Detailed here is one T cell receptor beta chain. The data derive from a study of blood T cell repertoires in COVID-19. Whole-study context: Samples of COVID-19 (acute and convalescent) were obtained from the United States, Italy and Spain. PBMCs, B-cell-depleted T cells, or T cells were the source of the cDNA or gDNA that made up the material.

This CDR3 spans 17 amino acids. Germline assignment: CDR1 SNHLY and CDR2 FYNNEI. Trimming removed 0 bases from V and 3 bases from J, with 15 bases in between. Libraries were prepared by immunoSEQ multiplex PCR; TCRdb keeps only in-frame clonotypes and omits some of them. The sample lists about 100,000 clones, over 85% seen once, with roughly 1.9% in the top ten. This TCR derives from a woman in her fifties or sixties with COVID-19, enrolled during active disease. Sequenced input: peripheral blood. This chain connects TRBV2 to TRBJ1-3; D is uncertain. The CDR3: CASSEAQQRRGGNTIYF. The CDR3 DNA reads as TGTGCCAGCAGTGAAGCCCAGCAGAGGCGTGGTGGAAACACCATATATTTT.